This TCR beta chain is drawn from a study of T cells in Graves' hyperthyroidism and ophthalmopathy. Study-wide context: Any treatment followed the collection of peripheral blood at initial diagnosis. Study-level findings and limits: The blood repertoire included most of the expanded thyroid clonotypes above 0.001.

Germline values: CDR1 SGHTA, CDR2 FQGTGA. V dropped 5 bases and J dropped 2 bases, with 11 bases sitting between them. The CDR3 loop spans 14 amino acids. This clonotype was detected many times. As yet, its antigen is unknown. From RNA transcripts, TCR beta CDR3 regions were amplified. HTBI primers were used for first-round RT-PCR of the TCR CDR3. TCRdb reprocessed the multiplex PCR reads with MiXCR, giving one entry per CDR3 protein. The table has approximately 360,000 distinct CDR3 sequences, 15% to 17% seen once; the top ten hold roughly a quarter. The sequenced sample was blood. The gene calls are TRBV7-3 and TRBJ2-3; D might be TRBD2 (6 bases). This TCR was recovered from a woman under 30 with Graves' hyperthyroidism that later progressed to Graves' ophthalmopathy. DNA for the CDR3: TGTGCCAGCAGCCCGACTAGATTCACAGATACGCAGTATTTT. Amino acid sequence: CASSPTRFTDTQYF.